This is a list of T cell receptor beta chains from one sample in a study of early T cells in non-severe SARS-CoV-2 infection. TCRdb itself ran the 5' RACE reads through MiXCR, one entry per CDR3 protein. The sample consists of 65,000 to 85,000 distinct CDR3 sequences, roughly 12% of them appearing once. The material sequenced was whole blood. These TCRs come from an adult who was a healthcare worker with PCR-confirmed SARS-CoV-2 infection or an uninfected control (not recorded which). Both conserved end residues are part of each CDR3. Each record gives: J gene, CDR3 length, D gene, V gene, clone size, CDR3 protein, CDR3 DNA. A D gene is named only where the DNA matches it firmly. Part of the rows lack a size; the others show once, few, many or a class for expanded clones.

J gene: TRBJ1-2; CDR3 length: 13; D gene: .; V gene: TRBV3-1; clone size: .; CDR3 protein: CASSQTFNYGYTF; CDR3 DNA: TGTGCCAGCAGCCAGACCTTTAACTATGGCTACACCTTC
J gene: TRBJ2-7; CDR3 length: 17; D gene: .; V gene: TRBV7-8; clone size: few; CDR3 protein: CASSFSPNGFVSYEQYF; CDR3 DNA: TGTGCCAGCAGCTTCTCGCCGAACGGGTTCGTCTCCTACGAGCAGTACTTC
J gene: TRBJ2-2; CDR3 length: 15; D gene: .; V gene: TRBV10-1; clone size: many; CDR3 protein: CASSVTRVGAGELFF; CDR3 DNA: TGCGCCAGCAGTGTAACGAGGGTAGGGGCCGGGGAGCTGTTTTTT
J gene: TRBJ2-1; CDR3 length: 12; D gene: .; V gene: TRBV5-4; clone size: many; CDR3 protein: CASSLGTAEQFF; CDR3 DNA: TGTGCCAGCAGCTTGGGGACGGCGGAGCAGTTCTTC
J gene: TRBJ2-2; CDR3 length: 16; D gene: .; V gene: TRBV6-5; clone size: few; CDR3 protein: CASSYSIGQNTGELFF; CDR3 DNA: TGTGCCAGCAGTTACTCGATTGGGCAGAACACCGGGGAGCTTTTTTTT
J gene: TRBJ1-4; CDR3 length: 13; D gene: .; V gene: TRBV25-1; clone size: .; CDR3 protein: CASSDRKNEKLFF; CDR3 DNA: TGTGCCAGCAGTGATCGGAAAAATGAAAAACTGTTTTTT
J gene: TRBJ2-7; CDR3 length: 16; D gene: TRBD2; V gene: TRBV7-2; clone size: few; CDR3 protein: CASSLVPSGRAYEQYF; CDR3 DNA: TGTGCCAGCAGCTTAGTGCCCAGCGGGAGGGCCTACGAGCAGTACTTC
J gene: TRBJ1-1; CDR3 length: 14; D gene: .; V gene: TRBV6-5; clone size: .; CDR3 protein: CATRAGKFITEAFF; CDR3 DNA: TGTGCCACTCGGGCGGGTAAATTTATAACTGAAGCTTTCTTT
J gene: TRBJ2-7; CDR3 length: 14; D gene: .; V gene: TRBV6-5; clone size: few; CDR3 protein: CASSVGGPAYEQYF; CDR3 DNA: TGTGCCAGCAGTGTAGGGGGGCCTGCCTACGAGCAGTACTTC
J gene: TRBJ2-7; CDR3 length: 20; D gene: TRBD2; V gene: TRBV7-6; clone size: .; CDR3 protein: CASSPHDIAGGLVVDYEQYF; CDR3 DNA: TGTGCCAGCAGCCCCCATGATATAGCGGGAGGTCTGGTCGTGGACTACGAGCAGTACTTC
J gene: TRBJ2-3; CDR3 length: 15; D gene: .; V gene: TRBV7-9; clone size: few; CDR3 protein: CASSFTQPSTDTQYF; CDR3 DNA: TGTGCCAGCAGCTTCACCCAACCCAGCACAGATACGCAGTATTTT
J gene: TRBJ1-5; CDR3 length: 12; D gene: TRBD1; V gene: TRBV29-1; clone size: .; CDR3 protein: CSVGQDNQPQHF; CDR3 DNA: TGCAGCGTGGGACAGGACAATCAGCCCCAGCATTTT
J gene: TRBJ2-3; CDR3 length: 15; D gene: TRBD2; V gene: TRBV7-2; clone size: few; CDR3 protein: CASSLFGTSSDTQYF; CDR3 DNA: TGTGCCAGCAGCTTATTTGGGACTAGTTCAGATACGCAGTATTTT
J gene: TRBJ1-3; CDR3 length: 12; D gene: .; V gene: TRBV9; clone size: many; CDR3 protein: CASSGAGNTIYF; CDR3 DNA: TGTGCCAGCAGCGGGGCTGGAAACACCATATATTTT
J gene: TRBJ2-5; CDR3 length: 15; D gene: TRBD1; V gene: TRBV10-3; clone size: .; CDR3 protein: CATQDRERKQETQYF; CDR3 DNA: TGTGCCACCCAGGACAGGGAGCGTAAGCAAGAGACCCAGTACTTC
J gene: TRBJ1-1; CDR3 length: 13; D gene: .; V gene: TRBV5-6; clone size: many; CDR3 protein: CASSLARNTEAFF; CDR3 DNA: TGTGCCAGCAGCTTGGCAAGGAACACTGAAGCTTTCTTT
J gene: TRBJ2-7; CDR3 length: 14; D gene: TRBD1; V gene: TRBV4-3; clone size: .; CDR3 protein: CASSQDQGADEQYF; CDR3 DNA: TGCGCCAGCAGCCAAGACCAGGGGGCCGACGAGCAGTACTTC
J gene: TRBJ2-2; CDR3 length: 16; D gene: TRBD1; V gene: TRBV6-2/TRBV6-3; clone size: few; CDR3 protein: CASRTLGQGRVGELFF; CDR3 DNA: TGTGCCAGCAGAACGCTAGGACAGGGGAGAGTCGGGGAGCTGTTTTTT
J gene: TRBJ2-1; CDR3 length: 16; D gene: .; V gene: TRBV18; clone size: few; CDR3 protein: CASSLIPRDETNEQFF; CDR3 DNA: TGTGCCAGCTCACTAATCCCCAGGGACGAGACCAATGAGCAGTTCTTC
J gene: TRBJ1-1; CDR3 length: 15; D gene: .; V gene: TRBV6-5; clone size: once; CDR3 protein: CASSVSEGVWAEAFF; CDR3 DNA: TGTGCCAGCAGTGTTTCCGAGGGTGTATGGGCTGAAGCTTTCTTT
J gene: TRBJ2-2; CDR3 length: 17; D gene: TRBD1; V gene: TRBV6-4; clone size: many; CDR3 protein: CASSLNSGTGPTGELFF; CDR3 DNA: TGTGCCAGCAGCTTAAACTCCGGGACAGGTCCCACCGGGGAGCTGTTTTTT
J gene: TRBJ1-5; CDR3 length: 15; D gene: .; V gene: TRBV19; clone size: many; CDR3 protein: CASTFAAGANQPQHF; CDR3 DNA: TGTGCCAGTACCTTCGCGGCAGGGGCTAATCAGCCCCAGCATTTT
J gene: TRBJ2-4; CDR3 length: 15; D gene: TRBD1; V gene: TRBV7-8; clone size: few; CDR3 protein: CASSPYTGVGDIQYF; CDR3 DNA: TGTGCCAGCAGCCCTTACACAGGGGTTGGGGACATTCAGTACTTC
J gene: TRBJ2-1; CDR3 length: 15; D gene: TRBD2; V gene: TRBV10-3; clone size: many; CDR3 protein: CAISLTSGSYNEQFF; CDR3 DNA: TGTGCCATCAGTTTGACTAGCGGGAGCTACAATGAGCAGTTCTTC
J gene: TRBJ1-5; CDR3 length: 13; D gene: .; V gene: TRBV27; clone size: .; CDR3 protein: CASSPRENQPQHF; CDR3 DNA: TGTGCCAGCAGTCCTCGGGAGAATCAGCCCCAGCATTTT
J gene: TRBJ2-7; CDR3 length: 13; D gene: .; V gene: TRBV3-1; clone size: .; CDR3 protein: CASSQDLRNEQYF; CDR3 DNA: TGTGCCAGCAGCCAAGACTTAAGGAACGAGCAGTACTTC
J gene: TRBJ2-7; CDR3 length: 12; D gene: .; V gene: TRBV27; clone size: .; CDR3 protein: CASSFDPYEQYF; CDR3 DNA: TGTGCCAGCAGTTTTGATCCCTACGAGCAGTACTTC
J gene: TRBJ2-1; CDR3 length: 13; D gene: .; V gene: TRBV6-2/TRBV6-3; clone size: .; CDR3 protein: CASRGLTNNEQFF; CDR3 DNA: TGTGCCAGCAGGGGGCTTACAAACAATGAGCAGTTCTTC
J gene: TRBJ2-2; CDR3 length: 16; D gene: .; V gene: TRBV5-1; clone size: many; CDR3 protein: CASSSGTKVNTGELFF; CDR3 DNA: TGCGCCAGCAGCTCGGGGACAAAGGTTAACACCGGGGAGCTGTTTTTT
J gene: TRBJ2-7; CDR3 length: 15; D gene: .; V gene: TRBV7-8; clone size: many; CDR3 protein: CASSLVEIGPYEQYF; CDR3 DNA: TGTGCCAGCAGCTTAGTCGAAATAGGTCCCTACGAGCAGTACTTC
J gene: TRBJ1-5; CDR3 length: 12; D gene: .; V gene: TRBV6-2/TRBV6-3; clone size: .; CDR3 protein: CASHPGYQPQHF; CDR3 DNA: TGTGCCAGCCACCCGGGCTACCAGCCCCAGCATTTT
J gene: TRBJ2-2; CDR3 length: 15; D gene: .; V gene: TRBV29-1; clone size: few; CDR3 protein: CSVEDTDITYGELFF; CDR3 DNA: TGCAGCGTTGAAGATACGGACATCACCTACGGGGAGCTGTTTTTT
J gene: TRBJ1-5; CDR3 length: 14; D gene: .; V gene: TRBV5-6; clone size: many; CDR3 protein: CASSLFGSNQPQHF; CDR3 DNA: TGTGCCAGCAGCTTGTTTGGTAGCAATCAGCCCCAGCATTTT
J gene: TRBJ2-3; CDR3 length: 16; D gene: TRBD2; V gene: TRBV20-1; clone size: many; CDR3 protein: CSARDVMLAVTDTQYF; CDR3 DNA: TGCAGTGCTAGAGATGTAATGCTAGCGGTCACAGATACGCAGTATTTT
J gene: TRBJ2-1; CDR3 length: 13; D gene: TRBD2; V gene: TRBV20-1; clone size: once; CDR3 protein: CSAPSGNYNEQFF; CDR3 DNA: TGCAGTGCCCCTAGCGGGAACTACAATGAGCAGTTCTTC
J gene: TRBJ2-3; CDR3 length: 12; D gene: TRBD2; V gene: TRBV11-2; clone size: few; CDR3 protein: CASSLIAGGQYF; CDR3 DNA: TGTGCCAGCAGCTTAATAGCGGGGGGGCAGTATTTT
J gene: TRBJ2-7; CDR3 length: 14; D gene: .; V gene: TRBV5-1; clone size: .; CDR3 protein: CASGILQGTYEQYF; CDR3 DNA: TGCGCCAGCGGGATATTACAGGGAACCTACGAGCAGTACTTC
J gene: TRBJ2-1; CDR3 length: 14; D gene: .; V gene: TRBV14; clone size: many; CDR3 protein: CASSQAVAHNEQFF; CDR3 DNA: TGTGCCAGCAGCCAAGCGGTAGCGCACAATGAGCAGTTCTTC
J gene: TRBJ2-5; CDR3 length: 17; D gene: TRBD2; V gene: TRBV20-1; clone size: few; CDR3 protein: CSARDPDGRGFQETQYF; CDR3 DNA: TGCAGTGCTAGAGACCCCGACGGGAGGGGCTTTCAAGAGACCCAGTACTTC
J gene: TRBJ1-1; CDR3 length: 13; D gene: .; V gene: TRBV7-9; clone size: many; CDR3 protein: CASSTEVNTEAFF; CDR3 DNA: TGTGCCAGCAGCACGGAGGTGAACACTGAAGCTTTCTTT
J gene: TRBJ2-3; CDR3 length: 16; D gene: TRBD2; V gene: TRBV7-2; clone size: many; CDR3 protein: CASSTGLAGGGDTQYF; CDR3 DNA: TGTGCCAGCAGCACTGGACTAGCGGGCGGCGGGGATACGCAGTATTTT
J gene: TRBJ2-1; CDR3 length: 17; D gene: TRBD1; V gene: TRBV7-2; clone size: few; CDR3 protein: CASSLSPPGQGSYEQFF; CDR3 DNA: TGTGCCAGCAGCTTAAGCCCACCGGGACAGGGGAGTTATGAGCAGTTCTTC
J gene: TRBJ2-1; CDR3 length: 12; D gene: TRBD2; V gene: TRBV27; clone size: few; CDR3 protein: CASGRGGNEQFF; CDR3 DNA: TGTGCCAGCGGGCGGGGGGGCAATGAGCAGTTCTTC